The 9 T cell receptor beta chains presented below share a single source sample, sequenced in a study of T-cell memory formation after mild COVID-19. TCRdb reprocessed the 5' RACE reads via MiXCR and lists one record per CDR3 protein. The profile covers around 160,000 distinct CDR3 sequences, with around 10% appearing a single time and less than 4% taken by the ten largest. The sequenced material came from PBMCs or a T cell subset sorted from them (not recorded which). The receptor set was obtained from a man younger than 35 who had mild COVID-19 (a few samples of this study predate the infection). Cell type and time point are not known.

This clonotype was counted between two and nine times. This rearrangement joins TRBV5-6 to TRBJ1-2; maybe TRBD1 (5 bases). The CDR3 is 14 residues long. The germline gives CDR1 SGHDT, CDR2 YYEEEE. The V end lost 3 bases, the J end lost 5 bases, and 14 bases lay between the germline ends. CDR3 nucleotide sequence: TGTGCCAGCAGCTCGGCCCGGGGCGGATATGGCTACACCTTC. Protein: CASSSARGGYGYTF.

The V call is TRBV4-2, the J call TRBJ2-4; TRBD2 agrees at 7 bases. This CDR3 region has 15 residues. CDR1 and CDR2 from the germline V gene are LGHNA and YNFKEQ. Trimming cost V 1 base and J 3 bases; bases outside gene matches: 3. The CDR3 protein is CASSQGTGGKNIQYF. The CDR3 DNA sequence: TGTGCCAGCAGCCAAGGGACGGGGGGCAAAAACATTCAGTACTTC.

This clonotype turned up a few times. This rearrangement joins TRBV4-2 to TRBJ1-2, with 7 positions matching TRBD1. V trimming: 1 base; J trimming: 0 bases; junction bases outside the gene matches: 8. Germline CDR1 is LGHNA and CDR2 is YNFKEQ. CDR3 size: 17 residues. Written as DNA, the CDR3 is TGTGCCAGCAGCCAAGTGGCGCAGGGGGAGACTAACTATGGCTACACCTTC. Translating gives CASSQVAQGETNYGYTF.

This clonotype was seen a handful of times. The chain couples TRBV6-2 or TRBV6-3 to TRBJ2-7, with a weak D call TRBD1 (6 bases). CDR1 is MNHEY and CDR2 is SVGEGT in the germline V gene. The CDR3 is 12 amino acids. V lost 2 bases, J lost 7 bases, and 9 bases lay in between. DNA of the CDR3: TGTGCCAGCAGTTACGCGACAGGAGAGCAGTACGTC. Its protein is CASSYATGEQYV.

The rearrangement uses TRBV5-1 and TRBJ1-6; tentative D call: TRBD1 (5 bases). CDR3 length: 15 amino acids. From germline, CDR1 is SGHRS and CDR2 YFSETQ. Trimming stripped 0 bases from V and 8 bases from J, with 12 bases between. The CDR3 sequence: CASSLAAGRDSPLHF. The CDR3 nucleotides are TGCGCCAGCAGCTTGGCGGCAGGGAGGGATTCACCCCTCCACTTT.

This clonotype was detected ten times or more. The V gene is TRBV7-2, the J gene TRBJ2-3; the match to TRBD2 covers 7 bases. The J segment lost 2 bases and the V segment lost 3 bases, leaving 5 bases of the junction unmatched. Per the germline V gene, CDR1 is SGHTA and CDR2 is FQGNSA. CDR3 length: 15 residues. The CDR3 region has the DNA TGTGCCAGCAGCTTTCGAGCGGGGAACACAGATACGCAGTATTTT. This codes for CASSFRAGNTDTQYF. Combining the CDR3 with reference TRBV7-2 and TRBJ2-3 gives the whole variable domain GAGVSQSPSNKVTEKGKDVELRCDPISGHTALYWYRQSLGQGLEFLIYFQGNSAPDKSGLPSDRFSAERTGGSVSTLTIQRTQQEDSAVYLCASSFRAGNTDTQYFGPGTRLTVL.

A few counts support this clonotype. This rearrangement joins TRBV11-2 to TRBJ2-3; 10 bases fit TRBD2. This CDR3 contains 16 residues. V gave up 5 bases and J gave up 2 bases; unmatched junction bases: 7. CDR1 and CDR2 from the germline V gene are SGHAT and FQNNGV. DNA of the CDR3: TGTGCCAGCAGCACGAGGACTAGCGGTTACACAGATACGCAGTATTTT. Protein sequence: CASSTRTSGYTDTQYF. Drawing the rest from reference TRBV11-2 and TRBJ2-3, the complete variable domain is EAGVAQSPRYKIIEKRQSVAFWCNPISGHATLYWYQQILGQGPKLLIQFQNNGVVDDSQLPKDRFSAERLKGVDSTLKIQPAKLEDSAVYLCASSTRTSGYTDTQYFGPGTRLTVL.

A few counts support this clonotype. The V and J genes are TRBV6-5 and TRBJ2-2; 10 positions match TRBD2. Germline V CDR1 and CDR2: MNHEY, SVGAGI. Losses at the gene ends were 2 bases for V and 6 bases for J; bases not matched to a gene: 3. The CDR3 consists of 15 residues. CDR3 bases: TGTGCCAGCAGTTACCCTAGCGGGGGCTCCGGGGAGCTGTTTTTT. Translation: CASSYPSGGSGELFF.

The rearrangement uses TRBV6-1 and TRBJ2-1; D is unclear. Germline CDR1 is MNHNS and CDR2 is SASEGT. Trimming stripped 2 bases from V and 0 bases from J, with 11 bases between. CDR3 length: 16 amino acids. CDR3 in DNA: TGTGCCAGCAGTGAAAGGTACACGGACTCCTACAATGAGCAGTTCTTC. Its protein product is CASSERYTDSYNEQFF.